This T cell receptor (beta chain) was identified in a study of blood T cells in healthy people across ages. PCR was performed a second time for about 6 to 12 cycles using a sample-barcoded 5' primer and a J-beta primer mix. TCRdb re-analysed the 5' RACE reads in MiXCR, keeping a single row per CDR3 protein. The sample contains about 840,000 distinct CDR3 sequences, around 29% of which appear only once. This clonotype showed up many times. CDR1 and CDR2 (germline): SQVTM, ANQGSEA. V lost 1 base, J lost 4 bases, and 19 bases lay in between. The CDR3 is 16 residues long. The same sample was also used in a study of T cells of mothers and their children. That report notes: Barcodes for each sample and 2-4 random nucleotides were added by the M1S primer used in the second PCR. An overlap that was slightly higher, though non-significant, was seen in related mother-child pairs versus unrelated pairs.

The sequence was obtained from a woman aged 35 to 49 in good health. Material for sequencing was blood. The rearrangement joins TRBV29-1 to TRBJ2-5; tentative D call: TRBD2 (7 bases). Here the CDR3 DNA reads TGCAGCGTTGAAGCTTGGGGGGGGCCGTATAGAGAGACCCAGTACTTC. This sequence encodes CSVEAWGGPYRETQYF.